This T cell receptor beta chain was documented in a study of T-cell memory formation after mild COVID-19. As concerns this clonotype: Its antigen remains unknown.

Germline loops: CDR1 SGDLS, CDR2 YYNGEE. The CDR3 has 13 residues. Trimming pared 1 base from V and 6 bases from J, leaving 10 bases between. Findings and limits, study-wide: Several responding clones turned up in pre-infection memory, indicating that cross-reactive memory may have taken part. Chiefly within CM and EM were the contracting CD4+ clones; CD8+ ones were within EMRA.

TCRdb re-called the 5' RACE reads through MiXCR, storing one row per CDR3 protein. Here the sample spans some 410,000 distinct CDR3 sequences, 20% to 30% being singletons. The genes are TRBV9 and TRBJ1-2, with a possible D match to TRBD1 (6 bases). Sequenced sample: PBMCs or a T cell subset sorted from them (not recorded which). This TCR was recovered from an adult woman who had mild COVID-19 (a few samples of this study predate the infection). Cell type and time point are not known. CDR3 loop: CASSVTGTDGYTF. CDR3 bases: TGTGCCAGCAGCGTAACAGGGACGGATGGCTACACCTTC.